Here is one T cell receptor (beta chain) with its context. In germline, CDR1 is SGHRS, CDR2 YFSETQ. The CDR3 covers 15 residues. V gave up 4 bases and J gave up 5 bases; unmatched junction bases: 7. This entry belongs to a study of blood T cell repertoires in COVID-19. Study information: PBMCs, B-cell-depleted T cells, or T cells provided the cDNA or gDNA that made up the material.

Some clones are missing from TCRdb's copy, which holds only in-frame ones; the method was immunoSEQ multiplex PCR. The sample holds 230,000 or so clones, 65% to 90% seen once. The sequencing sample was made of peripheral blood. The rearrangement links TRBV5-1 to TRBJ2-5; 11 positions agree with TRBD1. The source of this sequence is a human donor in a cohort sampled during active COVID-19. DNA for the CDR3: TGCGCCAGCAGCCCTCGGGACAGGGGGGTGGAGACCCAGTACTTC. Encoded protein: CASSPRDRGVETQYF.